The present entry profiles one T cell receptor beta chain with its context. The antigen is unknown. The CDR3 length is 13 residues. Germline V CDR1 and CDR2: KGHSH, LQKENI. V lost 4 bases and J lost 5, with 11 bases in between. These data come from a study of T cell responses to AZD1222 COVID-19 vaccine. Overall study findings and caveats: With two AZD1222 doses given, Spike-specific TCR breadth and depth both rose. Sampling that yielded the repertoires occurred only after the peak T cell response. Spike-spanning, vaccine-associated CD4 TCRs were dominant at 160-218 and 743-854.

Repertoires were generated with immunoSEQ multiplex PCR, while TCRdb's copy carries only in-frame clones and drops some. The profile shows about 130,000 clones, 80% to 90% of them singletons. The chain employs TRBV18 and TRBJ1-1; weak D call: TRBD1 (5 bases). Material: peripheral blood, obtained on day 0 of AZD1222 vaccination. The clonotype originates from an adult in good health. In nucleotides, the CDR3 is TGTGCCAGCTCACGTACCAGGGAGACTGAAGCTTTCTTT. Its translation: CASSRTRETEAFF.